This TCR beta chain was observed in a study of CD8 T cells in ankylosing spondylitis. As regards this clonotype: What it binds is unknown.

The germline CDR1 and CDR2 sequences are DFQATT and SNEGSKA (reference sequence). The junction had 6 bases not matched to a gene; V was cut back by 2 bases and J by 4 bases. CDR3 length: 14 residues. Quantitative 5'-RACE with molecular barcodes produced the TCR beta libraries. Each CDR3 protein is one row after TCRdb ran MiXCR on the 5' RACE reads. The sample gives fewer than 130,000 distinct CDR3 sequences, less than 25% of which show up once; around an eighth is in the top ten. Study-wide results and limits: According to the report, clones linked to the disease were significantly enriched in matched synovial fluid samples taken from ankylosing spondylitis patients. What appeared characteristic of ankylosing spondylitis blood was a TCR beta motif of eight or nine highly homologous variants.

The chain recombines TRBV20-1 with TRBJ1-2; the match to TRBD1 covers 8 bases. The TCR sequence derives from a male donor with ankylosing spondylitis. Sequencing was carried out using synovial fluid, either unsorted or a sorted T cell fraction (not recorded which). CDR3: CSARRQGAGYGYTF. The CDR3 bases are TGCAGTGCTAGACGGCAGGGGGCAGGCTATGGCTACACCTTC.